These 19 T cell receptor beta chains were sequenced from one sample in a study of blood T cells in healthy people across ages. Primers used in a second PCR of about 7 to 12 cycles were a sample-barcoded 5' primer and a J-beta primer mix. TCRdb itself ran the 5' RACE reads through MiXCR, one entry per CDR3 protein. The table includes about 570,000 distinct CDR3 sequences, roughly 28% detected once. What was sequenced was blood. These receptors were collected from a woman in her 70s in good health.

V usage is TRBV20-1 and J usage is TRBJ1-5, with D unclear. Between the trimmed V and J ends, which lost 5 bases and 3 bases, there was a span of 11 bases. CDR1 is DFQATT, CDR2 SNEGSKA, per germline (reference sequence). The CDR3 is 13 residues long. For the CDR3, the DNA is TGCAGTGCTGGGAAGACGGACAATCAGCCCCAGCATTTT. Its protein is CSAGKTDNQPQHF.

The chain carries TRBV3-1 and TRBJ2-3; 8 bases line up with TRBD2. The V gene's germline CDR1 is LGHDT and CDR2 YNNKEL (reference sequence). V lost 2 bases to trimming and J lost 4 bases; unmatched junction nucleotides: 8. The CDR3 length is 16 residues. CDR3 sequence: CASSQFRLAWADTQYF. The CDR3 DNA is TGTGCCAGCAGCCAATTTCGACTAGCGTGGGCAGATACGCAGTATTTT.

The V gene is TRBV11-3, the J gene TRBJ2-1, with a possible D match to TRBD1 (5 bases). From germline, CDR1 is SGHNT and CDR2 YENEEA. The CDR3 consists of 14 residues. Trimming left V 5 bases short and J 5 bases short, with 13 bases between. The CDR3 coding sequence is TGTGCCAGCAGCCGCCGTCCAGGGCACAATGAGCAGTTCTTC. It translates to CASSRRPGHNEQFF.

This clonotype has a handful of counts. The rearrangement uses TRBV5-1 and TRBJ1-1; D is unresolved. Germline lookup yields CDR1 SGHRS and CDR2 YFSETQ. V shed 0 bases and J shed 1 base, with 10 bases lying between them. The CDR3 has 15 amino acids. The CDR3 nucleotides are TGCGCCAGCAGCTTGGCCGCCAAACCGAACACTGAAGCTTTCTTT. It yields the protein CASSLAAKPNTEAFF.

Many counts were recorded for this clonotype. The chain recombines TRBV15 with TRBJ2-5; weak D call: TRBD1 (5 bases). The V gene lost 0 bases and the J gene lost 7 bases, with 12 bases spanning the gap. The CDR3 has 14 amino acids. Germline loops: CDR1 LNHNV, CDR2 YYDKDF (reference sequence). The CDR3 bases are TGTGCCACCAGCAGAGAGACAGTAAAAGGGACCCAGTACTTC. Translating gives CATSRETVKGTQYF.

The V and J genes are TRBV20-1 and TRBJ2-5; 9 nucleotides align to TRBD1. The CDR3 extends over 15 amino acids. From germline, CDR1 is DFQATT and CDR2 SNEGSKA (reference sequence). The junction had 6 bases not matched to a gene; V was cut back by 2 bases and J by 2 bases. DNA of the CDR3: TGCAGTGCTAGATCTCCAGGGACAGGGCAAGAGACCCAGTACTTC. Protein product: CSARSPGTGQETQYF.

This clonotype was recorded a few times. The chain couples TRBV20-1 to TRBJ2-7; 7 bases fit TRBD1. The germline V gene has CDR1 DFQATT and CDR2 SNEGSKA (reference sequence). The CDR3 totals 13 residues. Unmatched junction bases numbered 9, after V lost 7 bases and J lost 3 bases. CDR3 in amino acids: CSGRQGADYEQYF. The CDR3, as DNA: TGCAGTGGGAGACAGGGTGCTGACTACGAGCAGTACTTC.

The chain's CDR3 is CASSLALAGVTYEQYF. DNA for the CDR3: TGTGCCAGCAGCTTAGCTCTAGCGGGCGTAACCTACGAGCAGTACTTC. The chain combines TRBV7-8 with TRBJ2-5; 8 bases map to TRBD2. Gene TRBJ2-7 matches the end of the DNA better, so the J call may be wrong. From germline, CDR1 is SGHVS and CDR2 FQNEAQ. The CDR3 runs to 16 residues.

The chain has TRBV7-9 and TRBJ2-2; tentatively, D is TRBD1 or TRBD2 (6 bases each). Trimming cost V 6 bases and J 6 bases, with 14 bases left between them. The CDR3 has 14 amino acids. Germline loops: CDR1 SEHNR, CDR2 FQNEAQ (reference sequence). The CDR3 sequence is CASSSGANAGELFF. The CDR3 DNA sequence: TGTGCCAGCAGTTCGGGGGCTAACGCCGGGGAGCTGTTTTTT.

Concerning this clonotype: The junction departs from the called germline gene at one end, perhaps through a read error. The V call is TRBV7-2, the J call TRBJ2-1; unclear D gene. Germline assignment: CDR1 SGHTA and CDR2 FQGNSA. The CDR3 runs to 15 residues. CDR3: CAGSPGRSSYNEQFF. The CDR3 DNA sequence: TGTGCCGGCAGCCCCGGGCGAAGCTCCTACAATGAGCAGTTCTTC.

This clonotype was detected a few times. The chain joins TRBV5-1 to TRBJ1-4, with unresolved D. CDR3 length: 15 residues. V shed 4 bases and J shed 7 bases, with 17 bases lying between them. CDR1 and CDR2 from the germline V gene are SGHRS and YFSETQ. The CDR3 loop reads CASSTTGARGEKLFF. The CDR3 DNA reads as TGCGCCAGCAGCACGACTGGAGCAAGAGGTGAAAAACTGTTTTTT.

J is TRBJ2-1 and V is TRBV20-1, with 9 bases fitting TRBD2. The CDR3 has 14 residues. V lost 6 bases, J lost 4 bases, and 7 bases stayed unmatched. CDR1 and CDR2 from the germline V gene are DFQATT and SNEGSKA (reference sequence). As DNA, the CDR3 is TGCAGTGCGCAAAGCGGGGGGCCTTACAATGAGCAGTTCTTC. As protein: CSAQSGGPYNEQFF.

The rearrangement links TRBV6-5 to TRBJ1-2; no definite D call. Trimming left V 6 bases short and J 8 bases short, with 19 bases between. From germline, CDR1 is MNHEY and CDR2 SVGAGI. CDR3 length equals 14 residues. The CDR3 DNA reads TGTGCCAGCAGCCGAGGTCCAAGCCAGGTCGGCTACACCTTC. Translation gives CASSRGPSQVGYTF.

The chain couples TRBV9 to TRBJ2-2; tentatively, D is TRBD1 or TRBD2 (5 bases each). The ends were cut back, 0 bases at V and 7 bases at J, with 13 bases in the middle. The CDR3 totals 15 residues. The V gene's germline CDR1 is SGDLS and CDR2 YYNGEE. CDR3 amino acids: CASSVAGFGGGELFF. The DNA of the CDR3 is TGTGCCAGCAGCGTAGCGGGCTTTGGGGGCGGGGAGCTGTTTTTT.

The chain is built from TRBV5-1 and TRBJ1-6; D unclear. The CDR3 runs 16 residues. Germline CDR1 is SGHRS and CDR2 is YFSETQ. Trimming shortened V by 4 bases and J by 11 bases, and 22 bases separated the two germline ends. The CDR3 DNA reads TGCGCCAGCAGCCTGTCCCCTTCGGCAGTCGCGGCACCCCTCCACTTT. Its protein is CASSLSPSAVAAPLHF.

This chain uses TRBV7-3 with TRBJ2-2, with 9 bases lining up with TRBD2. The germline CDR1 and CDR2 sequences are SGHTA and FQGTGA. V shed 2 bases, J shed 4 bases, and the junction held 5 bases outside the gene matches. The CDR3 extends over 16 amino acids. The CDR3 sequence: CASSLGGGAGTGELFF. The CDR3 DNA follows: TGTGCCAGCAGCTTAGGCGGGGGGGCCGGCACCGGGGAGCTGTTTTTT.

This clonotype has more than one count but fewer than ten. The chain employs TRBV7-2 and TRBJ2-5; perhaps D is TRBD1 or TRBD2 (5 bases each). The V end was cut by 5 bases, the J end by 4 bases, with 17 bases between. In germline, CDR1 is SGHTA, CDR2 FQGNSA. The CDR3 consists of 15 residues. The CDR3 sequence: CASSLWDRPGETQYF. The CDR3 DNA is TGTGCCAGCAGCCTCTGGGACCGCCCGGGAGAGACCCAGTACTTC.

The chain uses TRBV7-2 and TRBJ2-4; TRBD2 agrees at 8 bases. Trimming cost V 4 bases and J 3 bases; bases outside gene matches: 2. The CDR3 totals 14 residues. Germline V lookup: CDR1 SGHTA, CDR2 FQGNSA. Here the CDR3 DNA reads TGTGCCAGCAGCTCGAGCGGGGGCAAAAACATTCAGTACTTC. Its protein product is CASSSSGGKNIQYF.

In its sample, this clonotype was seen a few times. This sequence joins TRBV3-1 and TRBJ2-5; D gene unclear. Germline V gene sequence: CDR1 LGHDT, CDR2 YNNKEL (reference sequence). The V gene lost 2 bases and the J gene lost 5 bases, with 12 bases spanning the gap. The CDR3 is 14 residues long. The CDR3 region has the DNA TGTGCCAGCAGCCAAATGACCCTTGCGGAGACCCAGTACTTC. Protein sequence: CASSQMTLAETQYF.